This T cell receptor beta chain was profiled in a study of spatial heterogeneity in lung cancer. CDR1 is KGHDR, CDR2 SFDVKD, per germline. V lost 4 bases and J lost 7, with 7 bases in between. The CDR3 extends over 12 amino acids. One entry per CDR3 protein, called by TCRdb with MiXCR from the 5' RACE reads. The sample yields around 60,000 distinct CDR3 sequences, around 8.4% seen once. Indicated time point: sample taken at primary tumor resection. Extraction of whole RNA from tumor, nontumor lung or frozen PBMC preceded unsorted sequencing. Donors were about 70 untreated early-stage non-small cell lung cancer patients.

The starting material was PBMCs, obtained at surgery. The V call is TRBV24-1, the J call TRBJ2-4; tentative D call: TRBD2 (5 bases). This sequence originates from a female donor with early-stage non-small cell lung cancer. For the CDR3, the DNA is TGTGCCACCAGTGAGGGAGATAACATTCAGTACTTC. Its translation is CATSEGDNIQYF.